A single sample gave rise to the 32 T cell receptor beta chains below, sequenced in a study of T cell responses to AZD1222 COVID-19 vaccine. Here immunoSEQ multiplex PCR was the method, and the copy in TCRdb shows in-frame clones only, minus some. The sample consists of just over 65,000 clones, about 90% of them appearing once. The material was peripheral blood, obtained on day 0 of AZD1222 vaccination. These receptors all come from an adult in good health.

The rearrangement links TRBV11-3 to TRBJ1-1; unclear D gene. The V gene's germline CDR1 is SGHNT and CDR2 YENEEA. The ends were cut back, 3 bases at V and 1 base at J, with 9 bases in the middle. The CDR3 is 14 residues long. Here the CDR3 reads CASSFLTRNTEAFF. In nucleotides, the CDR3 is TGTGCCAGCAGCTTTCTGACTAGGAACACTGAAGCTTTCTTT.

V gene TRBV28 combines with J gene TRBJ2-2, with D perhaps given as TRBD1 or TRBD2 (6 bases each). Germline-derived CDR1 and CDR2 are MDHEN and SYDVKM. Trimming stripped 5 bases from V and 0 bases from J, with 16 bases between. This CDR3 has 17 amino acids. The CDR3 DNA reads TGTGCCAGCAGTCCCCCCGGGGGCCGAGCGAACACCGGGGAGCTGTTTTTT. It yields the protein CASSPPGGRANTGELFF.

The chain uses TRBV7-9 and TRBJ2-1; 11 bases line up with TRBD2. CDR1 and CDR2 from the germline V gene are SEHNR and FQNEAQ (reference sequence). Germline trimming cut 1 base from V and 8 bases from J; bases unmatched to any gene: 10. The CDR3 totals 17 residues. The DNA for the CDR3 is TGTGCCAGCAGCTTAGTCGGGCTAGCGGGGGGCCGGGATGAGCAGTTCTTC. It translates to CASSLVGLAGGRDEQFF.

Written as DNA, the CDR3 is TGTGCCAGCACCGGACGGGGGGGCGGAACAGATACGCAGTATTTT. Translating gives CASTGRGGGTDTQYF. V usage is TRBV6-5 and J usage is TRBJ2-3, with 8 bases fitting TRBD2. CDR1 and CDR2 from the germline V gene are MNHEY and SVGAGI. V was clipped by 7 bases and J by 3 bases; unmatched bases: 9. This CDR3 comprises 15 residues.

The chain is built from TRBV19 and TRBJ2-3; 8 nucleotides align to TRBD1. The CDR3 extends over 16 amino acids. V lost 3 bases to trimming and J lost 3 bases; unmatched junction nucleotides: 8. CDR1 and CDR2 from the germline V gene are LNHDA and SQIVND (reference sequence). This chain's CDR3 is CASSIRTGRGTDTQYF. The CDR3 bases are TGTGCCAGTAGTATCCGGACAGGGCGAGGGACAGATACGCAGTATTTT.

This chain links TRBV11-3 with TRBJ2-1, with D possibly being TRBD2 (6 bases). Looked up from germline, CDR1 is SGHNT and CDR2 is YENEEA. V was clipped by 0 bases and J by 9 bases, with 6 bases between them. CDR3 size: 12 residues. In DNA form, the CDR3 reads TGTGCCAGCAGCTTAGAGGGAGGTGAGCAGTTCTTC. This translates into CASSLEGGEQFF.

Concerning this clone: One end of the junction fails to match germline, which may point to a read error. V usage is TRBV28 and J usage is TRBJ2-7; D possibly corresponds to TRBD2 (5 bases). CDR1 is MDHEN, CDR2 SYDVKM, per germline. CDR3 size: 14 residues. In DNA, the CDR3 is TGTGCCACCAGTTTGATAGGAGGATCCTACGAGCAGTACTTC. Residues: CATSLIGGSYEQYF. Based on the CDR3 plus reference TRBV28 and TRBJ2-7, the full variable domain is DVKVTQSSRYLVKRTGEKVFLECVQDMDHENMFWYRQDPGLGLRLIYFSYDVKMKEKGDIPEGYSVSREKKERFSLILESASTNQTSMYLCATSLIGGSYEQYFGPGTRLTVT.

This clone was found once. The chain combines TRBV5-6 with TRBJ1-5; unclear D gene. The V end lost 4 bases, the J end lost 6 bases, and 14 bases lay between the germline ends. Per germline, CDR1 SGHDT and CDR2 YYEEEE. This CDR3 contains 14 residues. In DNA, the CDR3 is TGTGCCAGCAGCCCCGATGGAAAGAGTCAGCCCCAGCATTTT. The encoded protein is CASSPDGKSQPQHF.

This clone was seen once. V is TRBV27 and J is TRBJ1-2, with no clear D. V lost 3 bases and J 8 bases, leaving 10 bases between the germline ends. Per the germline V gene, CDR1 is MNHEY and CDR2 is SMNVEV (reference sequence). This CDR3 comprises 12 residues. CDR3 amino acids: CASSFMGYGYTF. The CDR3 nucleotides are TGTGCCAGCAGTTTCATGGGCTACGGCTACACCTTC.

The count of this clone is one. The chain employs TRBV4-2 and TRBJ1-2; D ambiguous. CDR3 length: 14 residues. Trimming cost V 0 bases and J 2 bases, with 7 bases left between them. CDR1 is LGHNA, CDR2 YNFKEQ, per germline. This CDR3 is CASSQEKLNYGYTF. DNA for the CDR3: TGTGCCAGCAGCCAAGAGAAGTTAAACTATGGCTACACCTTC.

The CDR3 region has the DNA TGTGCCAGCAGTTTAGGTGGGGGGGGATATAATTCACCCCTCCACTTT. Translation: CASSLGGGGYNSPLHF. The gene calls are TRBV28 and TRBJ1-6, with D possibly TRBD1 on 5 matching bases. CDR1 and CDR2 (germline): MDHEN, SYDVKM. This CDR3 spans 16 amino acids. The V and J ends lost 2 bases and 4 bases respectively, with 12 bases between them.

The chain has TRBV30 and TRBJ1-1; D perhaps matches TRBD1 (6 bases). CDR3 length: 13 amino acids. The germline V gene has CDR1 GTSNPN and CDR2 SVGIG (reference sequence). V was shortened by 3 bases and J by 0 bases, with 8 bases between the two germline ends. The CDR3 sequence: CAWRDSLNTEAFF. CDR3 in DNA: TGTGCCTGGAGGGACAGTCTGAACACTGAAGCTTTCTTT.

This CDR3 reads CASSLNPRGGGTDTQYF. Written as DNA, the CDR3 is TGCGCCAGCAGCTTGAATCCCAGGGGAGGAGGGACAGATACGCAGTATTTT. The V gene is TRBV5-1, the J gene TRBJ2-3; tentatively, D is TRBD1 or TRBD2 (6 bases each). Germline V gene lookup returns CDR1 SGHRS and CDR2 YFSETQ. Trimming left V 1 base short and J 3 bases short, with 18 bases between. This CDR3 comprises 17 residues.

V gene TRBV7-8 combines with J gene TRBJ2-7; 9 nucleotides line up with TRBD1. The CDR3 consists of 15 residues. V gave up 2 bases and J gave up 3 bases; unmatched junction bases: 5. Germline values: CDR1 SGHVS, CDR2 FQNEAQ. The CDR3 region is CASSLQPDRGYEQYF. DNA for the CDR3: TGTGCCAGCAGCTTACAGCCGGACAGGGGCTACGAGCAGTACTTC. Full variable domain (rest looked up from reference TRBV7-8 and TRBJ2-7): GAGVSQSPRYKVAKRGQDVALRCDPISGHVSLFWYQQALGQGPEFLTYFQNEAQLDKSGLPSDRFFAERPEGSVSTLKIQRTQQEDSAVYLCASSLQPDRGYEQYFGPGTRLTVT.

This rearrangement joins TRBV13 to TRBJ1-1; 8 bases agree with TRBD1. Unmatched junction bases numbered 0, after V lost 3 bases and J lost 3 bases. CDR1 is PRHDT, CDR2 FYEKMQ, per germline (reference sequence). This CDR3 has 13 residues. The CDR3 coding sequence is TGTGCCAGCAGCTTGACAGGGGACACTGAAGCTTTCTTT. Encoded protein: CASSLTGDTEAFF.

Here the CDR3 reads CASSLFRAYTF. DNA for the CDR3: TGTGCCAGCAGCTTGTTTCGGGCCTACACCTTC. This rearrangement joins TRBV5-6 to TRBJ1-2; no definite D call. The germline V gene has CDR1 SGHDT and CDR2 YYEEEE. The V end was cut by 1 base, the J end by 10 bases, with 8 bases between. The CDR3 consists of 11 residues.

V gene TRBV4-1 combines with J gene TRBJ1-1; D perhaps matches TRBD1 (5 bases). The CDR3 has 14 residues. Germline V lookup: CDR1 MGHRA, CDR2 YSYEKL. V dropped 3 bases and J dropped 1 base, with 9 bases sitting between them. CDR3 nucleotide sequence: TGCGCCAGCAGCCACTCTACAGGGAACACTGAAGCTTTCTTT. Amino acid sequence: CASSHSTGNTEAFF.

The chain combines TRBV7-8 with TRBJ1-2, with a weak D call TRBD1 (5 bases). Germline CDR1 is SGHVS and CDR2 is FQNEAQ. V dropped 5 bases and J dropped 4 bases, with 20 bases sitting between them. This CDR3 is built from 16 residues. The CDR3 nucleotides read TGTGCCAGCAGCGTCGCCCCACAAGGGGAAGTCTATGGCTACACCTTC. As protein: CASSVAPQGEVYGYTF.

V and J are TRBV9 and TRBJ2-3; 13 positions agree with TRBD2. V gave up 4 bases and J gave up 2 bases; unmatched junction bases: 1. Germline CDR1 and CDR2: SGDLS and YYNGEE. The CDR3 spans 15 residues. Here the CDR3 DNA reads TGTGCCAGCAGCACTAGCGGGGGGGTCACAGATACGCAGTATTTT. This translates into CASSTSGGVTDTQYF.

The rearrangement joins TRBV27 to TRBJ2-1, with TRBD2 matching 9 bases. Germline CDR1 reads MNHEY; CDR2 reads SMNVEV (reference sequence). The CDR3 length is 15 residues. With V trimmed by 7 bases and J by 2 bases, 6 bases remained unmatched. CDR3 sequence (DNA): TGTGCCAGCAAAACCGGGACTAGCCCCTACAATGAGCAGTTCTTC. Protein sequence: CASKTGTSPYNEQFF.

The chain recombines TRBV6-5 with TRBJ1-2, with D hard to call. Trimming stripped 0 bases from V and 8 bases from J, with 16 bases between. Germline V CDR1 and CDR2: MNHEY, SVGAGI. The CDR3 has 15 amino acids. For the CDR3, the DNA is TGTGCCAGCAGTTACTCTAACAGACCTTCTTGGGGCTACACCTTC. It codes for CASSYSNRPSWGYTF.

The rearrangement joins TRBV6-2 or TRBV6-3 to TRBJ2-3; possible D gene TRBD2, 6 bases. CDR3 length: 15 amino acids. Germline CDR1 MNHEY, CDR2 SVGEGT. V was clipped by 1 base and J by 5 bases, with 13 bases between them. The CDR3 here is CASSYWTNGGDTQYF. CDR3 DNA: TGTGCCAGCAGTTACTGGACTAACGGGGGAGATACGCAGTATTTT.

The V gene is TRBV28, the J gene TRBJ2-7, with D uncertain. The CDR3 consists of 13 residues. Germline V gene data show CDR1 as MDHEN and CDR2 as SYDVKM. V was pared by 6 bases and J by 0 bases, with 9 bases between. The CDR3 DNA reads TGTGCCAGCAGACCCCGCGGCTCCTACGAGCAGTACTTC. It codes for CASRPRGSYEQYF. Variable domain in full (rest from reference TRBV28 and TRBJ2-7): DVKVTQSSRYLVKRTGEKVFLECVQDMDHENMFWYRQDPGLGLRLIYFSYDVKMKEKGDIPEGYSVSREKKERFSLILESASTNQTSMYLCASRPRGSYEQYFGPGTRLTVT.

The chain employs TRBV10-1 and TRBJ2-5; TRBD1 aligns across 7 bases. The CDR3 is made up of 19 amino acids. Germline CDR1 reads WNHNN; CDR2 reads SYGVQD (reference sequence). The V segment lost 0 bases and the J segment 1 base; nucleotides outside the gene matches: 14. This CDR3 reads CASSESTKGAQGAQETQYF. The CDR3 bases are TGCGCCAGCAGTGAGTCGACGAAGGGGGCTCAGGGAGCCCAAGAGACCCAGTACTTC.

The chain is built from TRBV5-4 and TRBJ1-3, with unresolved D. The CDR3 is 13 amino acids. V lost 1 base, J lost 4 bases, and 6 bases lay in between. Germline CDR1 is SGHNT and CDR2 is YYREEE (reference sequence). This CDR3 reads CASSLWQGNTIYF. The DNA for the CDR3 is TGTGCCAGCAGCTTGTGGCAGGGAAACACCATATATTTT.

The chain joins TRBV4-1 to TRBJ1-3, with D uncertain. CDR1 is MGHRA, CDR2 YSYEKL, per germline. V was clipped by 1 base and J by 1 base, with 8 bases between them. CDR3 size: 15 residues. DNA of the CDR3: TGCGCCAGCAGCCAAGCCACTAAGTCTGGAAACACCATATATTTT. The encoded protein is CASSQATKSGNTIYF.

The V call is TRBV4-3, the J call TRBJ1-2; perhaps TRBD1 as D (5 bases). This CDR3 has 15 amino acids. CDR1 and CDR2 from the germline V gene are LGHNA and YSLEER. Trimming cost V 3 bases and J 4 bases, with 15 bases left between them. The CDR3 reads CASSQEGGTVYGYTF. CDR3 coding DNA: TGCGCCAGCAGCCAGGAGGGCGGGACCGTCTATGGCTACACCTTC.

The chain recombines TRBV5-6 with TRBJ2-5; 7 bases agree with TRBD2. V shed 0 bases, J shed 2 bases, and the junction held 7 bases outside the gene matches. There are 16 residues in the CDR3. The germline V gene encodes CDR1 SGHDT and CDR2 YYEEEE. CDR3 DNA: TGTGCCAGCAGCTTGGTTGGGCTAGCGGCTCAAGAGACCCAGTACTTC. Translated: CASSLVGLAAQETQYF. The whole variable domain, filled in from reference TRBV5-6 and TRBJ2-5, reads DAGVTQSPTHLIKTRGQQVTLRCSPKSGHDTVSWYQQALGQGPQFIFQYYEEEERQRGNFPDRFSGHQFPNYSSELNVNALLLGDSALYLCASSLVGLAAQETQYFGPGTRLLVL.

DNA of the CDR3: TGTGCCAGCAGATTAGACAGGGGCCCGAGAACTGAAGCTTTCTTT. Its protein is CASRLDRGPRTEAFF. The rearrangement links TRBV6-5 to TRBJ1-1, with 8 bases matching TRBD1. The CDR3 is 15 amino acids. The V and J ends lost 6 bases and 5 bases, in that order; junction bases with no gene match: 11. Germline values: CDR1 MNHEY, CDR2 SVGAGI.

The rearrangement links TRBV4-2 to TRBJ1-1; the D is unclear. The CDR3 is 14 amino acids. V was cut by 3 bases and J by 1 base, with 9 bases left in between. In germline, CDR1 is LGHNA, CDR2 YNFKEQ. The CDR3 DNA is TGTGCCAGCAGCCAGGTTATTCAGAACACTGAAGCTTTCTTT. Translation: CASSQVIQNTEAFF.

The CDR3 DNA follows: TGTGCCAGCAGCCCTGTCAACTATATCACCACCGGGGAGCTGTTTTTT. Translated: CASSPVNYITTGELFF. The V call is TRBV4-2, the J call TRBJ2-2; D is unresolved. Germline V lookup: CDR1 LGHNA, CDR2 YNFKEQ. Deletions cut 4 bases from V and 4 bases from J, with 16 bases between. This CDR3 comprises 16 residues.

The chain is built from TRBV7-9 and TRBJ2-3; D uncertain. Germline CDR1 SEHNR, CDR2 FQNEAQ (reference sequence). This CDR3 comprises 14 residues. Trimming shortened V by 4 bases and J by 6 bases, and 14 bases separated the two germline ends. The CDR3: CASSSTPTLDTQYF. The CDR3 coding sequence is TGTGCCAGCAGCTCAACACCGACACTCGATACGCAGTATTTT.